The TCR beta chain described here comes from a study of cytomegalovirus exposure and HLA in healthy donors. Broader study findings: There were a few CMV-associated chains whose specificity for CMV antigens was confirmed in vitro. For cytomegalovirus status, the classifier reportedly gave diagnoses with high specificity and sensitivity.

These donors were members of the roughly 120-subject validation cohort, a group separate from the roughly 670-subject first cohort. About this clone: Its target is not known.

The length of the CDR3 is 10 residues. With 5 bases removed from V and 5 bases from J, the gap between germline ends came to 4 bases. The germline V gene encodes CDR1 SGHAT and CDR2 FQNNGV. Sequencing was performed with immunoSEQ multiplex PCR; in TCRdb, only in-frame clones are kept and a portion is missing. The sample contains 300,000 to 350,000 clones, 88% of which appear only once. V gene TRBV11-2 combines with J gene TRBJ2-7; D remains unclear. This TCR was recovered from a young man in good health and CMV-seronegative. Sequenced: PBMCs. As DNA, the CDR3 is TGTGCCAGCAGCCAGAACGAGCAGTACTTC. This codes for CASSQNEQYF. Combining the CDR3 with reference TRBV11-2 and TRBJ2-7 gives the whole variable domain EAGVAQSPRYKIIEKRQSVAFWCNPISGHATLYWYQQILGQGPKLLIQFQNNGVVDDSQLPKDRFSAERLKGVDSTLKIQPAKLEDSAVYLCASSQNEQYFGPGTRLTVT.